This T cell receptor (beta chain) is drawn from a study of cytomegalovirus exposure and HLA in healthy donors. This clone was found once. The antigen is unknown. Study-level results: Productive status was seen about 90% or about 30% of the time for most TCR beta V segments in an earlier analysis. In a later analysis, CMV-associated beta chains were mostly HLA-associated, it appeared.

The CDR3 has 13 residues. In germline, CDR1 is SGHDN, CDR2 FVKESK. V lost 4 bases and J 3 bases, leaving 9 bases between the germline ends. The PCR was carried out with 60 Vbeta primers and 13 Jbeta primers. Libraries were prepared by immunoSEQ multiplex PCR; TCRdb keeps only in-frame clonotypes and omits some of them. The repertoire holds some 160,000 clones, with 81% as singletons. The chain joins TRBV14 to TRBJ1-1, with D hard to call. The clonotype comes from a man aged 45-65 years in good health and CMV-seropositive. The material sequenced was PBMCs. CDR3 DNA sequence: TGTGCCAGCAGCCGGGAGGGTTACACTGAAGCTTTCTTT. Protein sequence: CASSREGYTEAFF.